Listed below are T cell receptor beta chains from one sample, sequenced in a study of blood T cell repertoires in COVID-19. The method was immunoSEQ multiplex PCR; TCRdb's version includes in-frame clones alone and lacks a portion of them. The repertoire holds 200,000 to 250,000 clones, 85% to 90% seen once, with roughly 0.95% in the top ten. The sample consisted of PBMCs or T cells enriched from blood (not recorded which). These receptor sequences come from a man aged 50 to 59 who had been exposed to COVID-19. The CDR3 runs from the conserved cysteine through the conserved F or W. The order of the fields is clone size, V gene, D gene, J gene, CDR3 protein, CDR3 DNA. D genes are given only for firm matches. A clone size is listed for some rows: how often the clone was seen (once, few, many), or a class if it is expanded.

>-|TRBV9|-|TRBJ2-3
CASSSPREYGSSTDTQYF
TGTGCCAGCAGCTCCCCCCGGGAGTACGGCTCTAGCACAGATACGCAGTATTTT
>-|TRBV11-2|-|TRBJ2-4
CASSLPWHIQYF
TGTGCCAGCAGCTTACCCTGGCACATTCAGTACTTC
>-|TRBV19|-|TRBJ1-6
CASSIDSNSPLHF
TGTGCCAGTAGTATCGACAGTAATTCACCCCTCCACTTT
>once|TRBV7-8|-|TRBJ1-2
CATTRDRGGYTF
TGTGCCACCACCCGGGACCGGGGGGGCTACACCTTC
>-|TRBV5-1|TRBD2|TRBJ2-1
CASSLALAGGVDEQFF
TGCGCCAGCAGCTTGGCTCTAGCGGGGGGAGTAGATGAGCAGTTCTTC
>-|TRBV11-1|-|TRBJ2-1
CASSLGAREQFF
TGTGCCAGCAGCTTAGGGGCCCGCGAGCAGTTCTTC
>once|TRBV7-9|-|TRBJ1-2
CASSFTSIDYGYTF
TGTGCCAGCAGCTTTACTTCAATCGACTATGGCTACACCTTC
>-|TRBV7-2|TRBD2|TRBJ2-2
CASSLGSGRYTGELFF
TGTGCCAGCAGCTTAGGCAGCGGGAGGTACACCGGGGAGCTGTTTTTT
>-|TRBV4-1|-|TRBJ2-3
CASSQVRGVDTQYF
TGCGCCAGCAGCCAAGTAAGGGGCGTGGATACGCAGTATTTT
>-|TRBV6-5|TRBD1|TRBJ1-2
CASRLLQGRDTF
TGTGCCAGCAGACTTTTACAGGGGAGAGACACCTTC
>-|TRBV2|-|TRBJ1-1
CASKGPRGAFF
TGTGCCAGCAAGGGCCCTCGGGGAGCTTTCTTT
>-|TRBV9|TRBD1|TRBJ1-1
CASSTQDRGREAFF
TGTGCCAGCAGCACTCAAGACAGGGGGCGGGAAGCTTTCTTT
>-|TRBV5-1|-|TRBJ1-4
CASSLVSGQLATNEKLFF
TGCGCCAGCAGCTTGGTTTCTGGGCAGCTTGCAACTAATGAAAAACTGTTTTTT
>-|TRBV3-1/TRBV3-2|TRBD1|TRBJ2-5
CASSQDWDSFQETQYF
TGTGCCAGCAGCCAAGATTGGGACAGCTTCCAAGAGACCCAGTACTTC
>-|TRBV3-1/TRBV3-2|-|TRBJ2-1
CASSHPEGRNEQFF
TGTGCCAGCAGCCATCCGGAAGGGAGAAATGAGCAGTTCTTC
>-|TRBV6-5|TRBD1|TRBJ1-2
CASSYTGTGEFGYTF
TGTGCCAGCAGTTACACCGGGACAGGGGAGTTTGGCTACACCTTC
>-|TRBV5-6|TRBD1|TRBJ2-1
CASSFLGTGGPNEQFF
TGTGCCAGCAGCTTCCTGGGGACAGGGGGACCCAATGAGCAGTTCTTC
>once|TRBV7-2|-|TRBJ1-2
CASSLALRGGYTF
TGTGCCAGCAGCTTAGCCCTCCGGGGGGGCTACACCTTC
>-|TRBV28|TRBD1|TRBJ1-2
CASSLFRQGAHYGYTF
TGTGCCAGCAGTTTATTCCGGCAGGGGGCGCACTATGGCTACACCTTC
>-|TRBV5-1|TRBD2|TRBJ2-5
CASSRRSSGVGTETQYF
TGCGCCAGCAGCCGGAGGAGTAGCGGGGTCGGGACGGAGACCCAGTACTTC
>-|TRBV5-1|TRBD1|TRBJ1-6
CASSSGQGPPLHF
TGCGCCAGCAGCTCGGGACAGGGGCCACCCCTCCACTTT
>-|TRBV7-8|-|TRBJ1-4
CASSLRVGGEKLFF
TGTGCCAGCAGCTTAAGGGTTGGAGGGGAAAAACTGTTTTTT
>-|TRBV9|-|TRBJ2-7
CASSGDTPYEQYF
TGTGCCAGCAGCGGGGACACCCCCTACGAGCAGTACTTC
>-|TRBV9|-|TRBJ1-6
CASSTDPGGHSPLHF
TGTGCCAGCAGCACCGACCCGGGGGGGCATTCACCCCTCCACTTT
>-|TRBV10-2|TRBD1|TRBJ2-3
CASSGFNRGSDTQYF
TGCGCCAGCAGTGGCTTCAACAGGGGATCAGATACGCAGTATTTT
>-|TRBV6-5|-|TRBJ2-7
CASGKGGVGYEQYF
TGTGCCAGCGGCAAAGGGGGGGTCGGCTACGAGCAGTACTTC
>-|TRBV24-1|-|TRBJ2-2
CATSDPSRLGELFF
TGTGCCACCAGTGACCCTTCCAGGTTAGGGGAGCTGTTTTTT
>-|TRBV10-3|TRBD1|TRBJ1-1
CAISGQGLTEAFF
TGTGCCATCAGTGGACAGGGTCTCACTGAAGCTTTCTTT
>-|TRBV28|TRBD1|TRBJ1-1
CASSQGTGALAEAFF
TGTGCCAGCAGCCAGGGGACAGGGGCTTTGGCTGAAGCTTTCTTT
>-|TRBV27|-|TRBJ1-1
CASSLSIEGVVEAFF
TGTGCCAGCAGTTTGTCTATTGAGGGGGTCGTTGAAGCTTTCTTT
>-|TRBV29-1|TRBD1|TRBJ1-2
CSVEDRVAGYTF
TGCAGCGTTGAGGACAGGGTGGCTGGCTACACCTTC
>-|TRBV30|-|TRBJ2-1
CAWREDRQSYNEQFF
TGTGCCTGGAGGGAAGACAGACAATCCTACAATGAGCAGTTCTTC
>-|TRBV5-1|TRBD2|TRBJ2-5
CASSYRLAGDQETQYF
TGCGCCAGCAGCTACCGACTAGCGGGGGACCAAGAGACCCAGTACTTC
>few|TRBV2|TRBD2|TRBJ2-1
CASRGGRGAEQFF
TGTGCCAGCCGTGGGGGGAGGGGCGCTGAGCAGTTCTTC
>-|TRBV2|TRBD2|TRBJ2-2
CASSEDPLIAGLGGELFF
TGTGCCAGCAGTGAAGATCCCCTAATAGCGGGGTTGGGCGGGGAGCTGTTTTTT
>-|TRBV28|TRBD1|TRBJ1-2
CASSLGTGSNYGYTF
TGTGCCAGCAGTTTAGGGACAGGGTCCAACTATGGCTACACCTTC
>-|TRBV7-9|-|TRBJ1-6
CASSPGGRSSPLHF
TGTGCCAGCAGCCCGGGAGGGAGAAGTTCACCCCTCCACTTT
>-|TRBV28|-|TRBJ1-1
CASTPDSLNTEAFF
TGTGCCAGCACCCCGGACTCCTTGAACACTGAAGCTTTCTTT
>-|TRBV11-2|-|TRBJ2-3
CASSLRGTLTDTQYF
TGTGCCAGCAGCTTGCGGGGCACACTCACAGATACGCAGTATTTT
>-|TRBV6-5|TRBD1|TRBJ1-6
CASSYGTGRNSPLHF
TGTGCCAGCAGTTACGGGACAGGGAGGAATTCACCCCTCCACTTT
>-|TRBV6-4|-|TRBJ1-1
CASREQGNTEAFF
TGTGCCAGCAGGGAACAGGGGAACACTGAAGCTTTCTTT
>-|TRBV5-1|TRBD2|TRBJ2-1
CASSLIPGRENEQFF
TGCGCCAGCAGCTTGATCCCAGGGAGGGAGAATGAGCAGTTCTTC
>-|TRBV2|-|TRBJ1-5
CASREPLSNQPQHF
TGTGCCAGCAGGGAACCTCTTAGCAATCAGCCCCAGCATTTT
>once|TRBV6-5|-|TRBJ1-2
CASRHTDYYGYTF
TGTGCCAGCAGACACACAGATTACTATGGCTACACCTTC
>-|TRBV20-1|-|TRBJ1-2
CSARQGYGYTF
TGCAGTGCTAGACAGGGATATGGCTACACCTTC
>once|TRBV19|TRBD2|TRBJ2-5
CASSIARGGAGADPRETQYF
TGTGCCAGTAGTATAGCCCGAGGCGGAGCGGGGGCCGACCCGAGAGAGACCCAGTACTTC
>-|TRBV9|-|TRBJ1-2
CASSGPGYGYTF
TGTGCCAGCAGCGGCCCAGGGTATGGCTACACCTTC
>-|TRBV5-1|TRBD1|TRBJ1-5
CASSNTGGADQPQHF
TGCGCCAGCAGCAATACAGGGGGCGCCGATCAGCCCCAGCATTTT
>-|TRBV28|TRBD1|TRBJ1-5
CASSQMTGAGLPQHF
TGTGCCAGCAGTCAAATGACAGGGGCGGGTCTGCCCCAGCATTTT
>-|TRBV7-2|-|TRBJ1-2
CASSPDRNYGYTF
TGTGCCAGCAGCCCGGACAGAAATTATGGCTACACCTTC
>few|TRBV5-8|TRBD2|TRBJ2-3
CASSTGRSSGGASTDTQYF
TGTGCCAGCAGCACCGGAAGGTCTAGCGGGGGGGCCAGCACAGATACGCAGTATTTT
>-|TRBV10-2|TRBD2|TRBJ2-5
CASSRGRTSGEQETQYF
TGCGCCAGCAGTCGGGGTCGGACTAGCGGGGAACAAGAGACCCAGTACTTC
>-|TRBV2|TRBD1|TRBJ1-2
CASERQGARTLRGYTF
TGTGCCAGCGAGCGACAGGGGGCGCGGACCCTCCGTGGCTACACCTTC
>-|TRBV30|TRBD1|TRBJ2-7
CAWSVYRGVYEQYF
TGTGCCTGGAGTGTATACAGGGGCGTCTACGAGCAGTACTTC
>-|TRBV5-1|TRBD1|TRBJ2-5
CASSGMTGGLFETQYF
TGCGCCAGCAGCGGAATGACAGGGGGCCTGTTTGAGACCCAGTACTTC